These T cell receptor beta chains were read from a single sample in a study of blood T cell repertoires in COVID-19. Some clones are missing from TCRdb's copy, which holds only in-frame ones; the method was immunoSEQ multiplex PCR. The sample gives 200,000 to 250,000 clones, approximately 81% of which show up once; 3.6% is in the top ten. Source material: peripheral blood. Source of these receptors: a woman older than 75 with acute or convalescent COVID-19. The CDR3 runs from the conserved cysteine through the conserved F or W. A D gene is named only where the DNA matches it firmly. Rows may omit the clone size; those that give it use once, few, many or a size class.

TRBJ1-2 TRBV7-9 . . CASRFSGGLNYGYTF TGTGCCAGCAGATTCTCGGGGGGGCTTAACTATGGCTACACCTTC
TRBJ2-3 TRBV5-6 . . CASSTGGRGYSDTQYF TGTGCCAGCAGCACTGGGGGCAGGGGTTACTCAGATACGCAGTATTTT
TRBJ1-2 TRBV6-1 . . CASSEGPAGYGYTF TGTGCCAGCAGTGAAGGGCCCGCGGGCTATGGCTACACCTTC
TRBJ2-1 TRBV10-1 . . CASSEGGRNEQFF TGCGCCAGCAGTGAGGGAGGGCGCAATGAGCAGTTCTTC
TRBJ2-7 TRBV28 . . CASINGIYEQYF TGTGCCAGCATTAACGGGATCTACGAGCAGTACTTC
TRBJ2-7 TRBV6-2/TRBV6-3 . once CASSYFRVGDEQYF TGTGCCAGCAGTTACTTCAGGGTTGGAGACGAGCAGTACTTC
TRBJ1-2 TRBV5-4 TRBD1 . CASSLGQGVGGNYGYTF TGTGCCAGCAGCTTGGGACAGGGGGTCGGAGGTAACTATGGCTACACCTTC
TRBJ1-5 TRBV2 . . CASSYGIDQPQHF TGTGCCAGCAGTTACGGGATCGATCAGCCCCAGCATTTT
TRBJ1-5 TRBV3-1/TRBV3-2 . few CASSHRGDNQPQHF TGTGCCAGCAGCCATCGGGGGGATAATCAGCCCCAGCATTTT
TRBJ1-4 TRBV9 TRBD1 . CASSAGQGGEKLFF TGTGCCAGCAGCGCCGGACAGGGTGGGGAAAAACTGTTTTTT
TRBJ1-2 TRBV3-1/TRBV3-2 TRBD1 . CASNRQGAPNGYTF TGTGCCAGCAACAGACAGGGGGCGCCGAATGGCTACACCTTC
TRBJ2-3 TRBV27 . . CASSQGPSGTDTQYF TGTGCCAGCAGTCAGGGCCCGAGCGGCACAGATACGCAGTATTTT
TRBJ2-5 TRBV2 TRBD1 . CASNKGQLQETQYF TGTGCCAGCAACAAGGGACAGCTACAAGAGACCCAGTACTTC
TRBJ2-7 TRBV2 . . CASTRDTSYEQYF TGTGCCAGCACCCGAGACACCTCCTACGAGCAGTACTTC
TRBJ1-2 TRBV19 . . CASSMVLSSFSGYTF TGTGCCAGTAGTATGGTCCTCTCGAGTTTCTCTGGCTACACCTTC
TRBJ1-2 TRBV28 . . CASSAGASVYGYTF TGTGCCAGCAGTGCGGGGGCTAGTGTCTATGGCTACACCTTC
TRBJ2-3 TRBV5-4 . . CASSLSLGTDTQYF TGTGCCAGCAGCTTGAGTCTAGGCACAGATACGCAGTATTTT
TRBJ2-2 TRBV12-3/TRBV12-4 . . CASSPSNGELFF TGTGCCAGCAGCCCTAGTAACGGGGAGCTGTTTTTT
TRBJ1-3 TRBV5-1 . few CASSPGQSGNTIYF TGCGCCAGCAGCCCCGGTCAATCTGGAAACACCATATATTTT
TRBJ2-7 TRBV11-1 . . CASSLPFTYEQYF TGTGCCAGCAGCTTACCCTTTACCTACGAGCAGTACTTC
TRBJ2-7 TRBV21-1 . . CASSKAGYEQYF TGTGCCAGCAGCAAAGCCGGTTACGAGCAGTACTTC
TRBJ1-3 TRBV5-1 TRBD1 . CASSLQGSSSGNTIYF TGCGCCAGCAGCTTACAGGGGTCTAGCTCTGGAAACACCATATATTTT
TRBJ1-1 TRBV9 TRBD1 . CASSVVGTGTAGSTEAFF TGTGCCAGCAGCGTAGTCGGGACAGGAACTGCCGGGAGCACTGAAGCTTTCTTT
TRBJ1-3 TRBV7-2 . . CASSPVFSGNTIYF TGTGCCAGCAGCCCAGTTTTCTCTGGAAACACCATATATTTT
TRBJ2-7 TRBV4-1 TRBD2 . CASSHGRTSGAYEQYF TGCGCCAGCAGCCACGGAAGGACTAGCGGGGCCTACGAGCAGTACTTC
TRBJ1-3 TRBV27 TRBD1 . CASSASGTGVRTIYF TGTGCCAGCAGTGCATCCGGGACAGGGGTTCGGACCATATATTTT
TRBJ1-5 TRBV7-2 TRBD1 . CASSWTGEGNQPQHF TGTGCCAGCAGCTGGACAGGGGAGGGCAATCAGCCCCAGCATTTT
TRBJ1-5 TRBV19 . . CASSMQINQPQHF TGTGCCAGTAGTATGCAGATCAATCAGCCCCAGCATTTT
TRBJ2-3 TRBV5-1 . once CASRGQVSTDTQYF TGCGCCAGCAGGGGTCAGGTTAGCACAGATACGCAGTATTTT
TRBJ1-2 TRBV27 TRBD1 . CASSLRTGGLNYGYTF TGTGCCAGCAGTCTAAGGACAGGGGGCCTCAACTATGGCTACACCTTC
TRBJ2-3 TRBV15 TRBD1 . CATSSPRDRDPDTQYF TGTGCCACCAGCAGCCCCCGGGACAGGGACCCAGATACGCAGTATTTT
TRBJ1-1 TRBV7-2 TRBD1 . CASSLRDSLHTEAFF TGTGCCAGCAGCTTACGGGACAGTCTTCACACTGAAGCTTTCTTT
TRBJ1-1 TRBV7-6 TRBD1 . CASSTGQDSFF TGTGCCAGCAGCACAGGACAGGACTCTTTCTTT
TRBJ2-3 TRBV2 TRBD2 . CASRRLAGGTATDTQYF TGTGCCAGCAGGCGGCTAGCGGGGGGTACTGCCACAGATACGCAGTATTTT
TRBJ1-2 TRBV19 TRBD1 . CASSSDREKGYTF TGTGCCAGTAGTAGCGACAGGGAGAAAGGCTACACCTTC
TRBJ1-6 TRBV27 TRBD1 few CASSLSGQGSPLHF TGTGCCAGCAGTTTATCGGGACAGGGGTCACCCCTCCACTTT
TRBJ2-7 TRBV27 . . CASTPIGQGEGYEQYF TGTGCCAGCACCCCAATCGGGCAAGGGGAAGGGTACGAGCAGTACTTC
TRBJ2-3 TRBV5-6 . . CASSLGGTDTQYF TGTGCCAGCAGCCTCGGCGGGACAGATACGCAGTATTTT
TRBJ2-2 TRBV19 . . CASSQVRGVGELFF TGTGCCAGTAGTCAGGTCAGGGGCGTCGGGGAGCTGTTTTTT
TRBJ1-2 TRBV5-4 . . CASSFTGNYGYTF TGTGCCAGCAGCTTCACAGGGAACTATGGCTACACCTTC
TRBJ1-3 TRBV12-2 . . CASLLTKTGRENTIYF TGTGCAAGTCTCCTCACCAAGACAGGTAGGGAAAACACCATATATTTT
TRBJ1-4 TRBV3-1/TRBV3-2 TRBD1 . CASSHLRQGGNEKLFF TGTGCCAGCAGCCACCTTCGACAGGGCGGTAATGAAAAACTGTTTTTT
TRBJ2-7 TRBV28 TRBD1 . CASSPGTGDSYEQYF TGTGCCAGCAGTCCCGGGACAGGGGACTCCTACGAGCAGTACTTC
TRBJ1-2 TRBV30 . . CAWSHGSGYTF TGTGCCTGGAGTCACGGGTCGGGCTACACCTTC
TRBJ2-3 TRBV5-1 . . CASSPTESTDTQYF TGCGCCAGCAGCCCAACCGAGAGCACAGATACGCAGTATTTT
TRBJ2-2 TRBV10-3 TRBD1 . CASNRGQDTGELFF TGTGCCAGTAACAGGGGGCAGGACACCGGGGAGCTGTTTTTT
TRBJ1-1 TRBV27 . . CASSLPTGGARTEAFF TGTGCCAGCAGTTTACCTACGGGGGGGGCGCGCACTGAAGCTTTCTTT
TRBJ1-1 TRBV11-2 . . CASSHINTEAFF TGTGCCAGCAGCCACATCAACACTGAAGCTTTCTTT